This is a list of T cell receptor beta chains from one sample in a study of cytomegalovirus exposure and HLA in healthy donors. The assay was immunoSEQ multiplex PCR, and TCRdb's table has in-frame clones only and misses some. The data contain a few hundred thousand clones, almost 90% of them singletons. Sequencing was carried out using PBMCs. The receptor set was obtained from a young woman in good health and CMV-seronegative. Both conserved end residues are part of each CDR3.

CDR3: CASSGRDRWGRMNTEAFF; V: TRBV27; J: TRBJ1-1
CDR3: CASSPGTGYYNEQFF; V: TRBV27; J: TRBJ2-1
CDR3: CATSRVPAGASNEQFF; V: TRBV15; J: TRBJ2-1
CDR3: CASSFSQPQHF; V: TRBV28; J: TRBJ1-5
CDR3: CASSPLEGWTSAFF; V: TRBV5-1; J: TRBJ1-1
CDR3: CASSSKGDRAGYTF; V: TRBV7-9; J: TRBJ1-2
CDR3: CASTKTSGGTYEQYF; V: TRBV2; J: TRBJ2-7
CDR3: CASSPQIAGGIQETQYF; V: TRBV4-3; J: TRBJ2-5
CDR3: CASSFDGQDNEQYF; V: TRBV5-1; J: TRBJ2-7
CDR3: CASRGTGSNTEAFF; V: TRBV2; J: TRBJ1-1
CDR3: CASSIEGSSDNREKYF; V: TRBV19; J: TRBJ2-7
CDR3: CASSQVRTGFEKLFF; V: TRBV4-3; J: TRBJ1-4
CDR3: CASSGIEVTEAFF; V: TRBV2; J: TRBJ1-1
CDR3: CATSGYSGGAYNEQFF; V: TRBV15; J: TRBJ2-1
CDR3: CASSSTGPGGELFF; V: TRBV7-3; J: TRBJ2-2
CDR3: CASSFGYNYEQYF; V: TRBV11-2; J: TRBJ2-7
CDR3: CASSDDRGGADTQYF; V: TRBV19; J: TRBJ2-3
CDR3: CASSESRDRNGYTF; V: TRBV13; J: TRBJ1-2
CDR3: CASSLANGFGNSPLHF; V: TRBV5-8; J: TRBJ1-6
CDR3: CASSRTEVNYGYTF; V: TRBV19; J: TRBJ1-2
CDR3: CASSLGSGNRGYTF; V: TRBV5-1; J: TRBJ1-2
CDR3: CASSYSLQGSNSPLHF; V: TRBV6-5; J: TRBJ1-6
CDR3: CSARDSRGYTF; V: TRBV20-1; J: TRBJ1-2
CDR3: CASSQYRGGTEAFF; V: TRBV4-1; J: TRBJ1-1